What follows are 26 T cell receptor beta chains derived from one specimen sequenced in a study of T cells in Graves' hyperthyroidism and ophthalmopathy (dated by TCRdb to the late 2010s). The library was produced with multiplex PCR. Sequencing instrument: Illumina HiSeq 2000. The TCR beta CDR3 regions were amplified from the RNA transcripts. A first-round RT-PCR of the TCR CDR3 used the HTBI primer set with the Qiagen OneStep RT-PCR kit. The public sequencing data were trimmed at Q25 with fastp and processed into clonotypes with MiXCR by TCRdb, which kept only in-frame beta chains. Entries are consolidated by CDR3 protein sequence, retaining the most common genes and DNA. This sample holds approximately 600,000 distinct CDR3 sequences; around 20% were observed only once. Clones ranked in the top ten supply more than 30% of the sample. Sequencing was performed on blood. Source of these receptors: a man aged 25-45 years with Graves' ophthalmopathy.

V gene TRBV10-3 combines with J gene TRBJ2-1, with D possibly being TRBD2 (7 bases). Trimming shortened V by 3 bases and J by 4 bases, and 13 bases separated the two germline ends. This CDR3 region has 15 residues. Germline V gene data show CDR1 as ENHRY and CDR2 as SYGVKD. CDR3 nucleotide sequence: TGTGCCATCAGTGACGAGGGGGGGGTATACAATGAGCAGTTCTTC. Amino acid sequence: CAISDEGGVYNEQFF.

About this clonotype: At one of its ends the junction is not consistent with the germline gene, which may arise from a read error. The CDR3 DNA reads TGTGCCGGCAGCTCGGACAGGGTACCCTACAATGAGCAGTTCTTC. It yields the protein CAGSSDRVPYNEQFF. The genes are TRBV3-1 and TRBJ2-1, with 8 bases matching TRBD1. Germline V CDR1 and CDR2: LGHDT, YNNKEL (reference sequence). The CDR3 has 15 amino acids.

V is TRBV3-1 and J is TRBJ2-1, with D possibly being TRBD2 (5 bases). The V gene lost 3 bases and the J gene lost 3 bases, with 15 bases spanning the gap. This CDR3 spans 16 amino acids. Germline assignment: CDR1 LGHDT and CDR2 YNNKEL (reference sequence). This chain's CDR3 is CASSQSPAVNYNEQFF. In DNA form, the CDR3 reads TGTGCCAGCAGCCAGTCCCCAGCGGTCAACTACAATGAGCAGTTCTTC.

The chain links TRBV28 to TRBJ2-2, with D possibly TRBD2 on 5 matching bases. CDR1 is MDHEN, CDR2 SYDVKM, per germline. V lost 3 bases and J 4 bases, leaving 12 bases between the germline ends. The CDR3 has 15 residues. CDR3 nucleotide sequence: TGTGCCAGCAGTTTGTTACTAGAATCCACCGGGGAGCTGTTTTTT. Amino acid sequence: CASSLLLESTGELFF.

The V call is TRBV5-1, the J call TRBJ2-7; D may be TRBD1 or TRBD2 (5 bases each). Trimming cost V 4 bases and J 4 bases, with 12 bases left between them. Germline values: CDR1 SGHRS, CDR2 YFSETQ. The CDR3 length is 13 residues. The chain's CDR3 is CASSTSGPYEQYF. Here the CDR3 DNA reads TGCGCCAGCAGCACCTCGGGACCTTACGAGCAGTACTTC.

The chain combines TRBV29-1 with TRBJ2-2; D not certain. The CDR3 length is 14 residues. Germline V CDR1 and CDR2: SQVTM, ANQGSEA. V was pared by 3 bases and J by 2 bases, with 10 bases between. Written as DNA, the CDR3 is TGCAGCGTTGAGGCCCGGAGTAACACCGGGGAGCTGTTTTTT. It codes for CSVEARSNTGELFF.

This clonotype has only a few counts. The rearrangement links TRBV9 to TRBJ2-3, with 9 bases matching TRBD2. Losses at the gene ends were 0 bases for V and 4 bases for J; bases not matched to a gene: 6. The CDR3 has 16 residues. Germline V gene data show CDR1 as SGDLS and CDR2 as YYNGEE. The CDR3 nucleotides are TGTGCCAGCAGCGTAGCTCGGGCGGGAGGGCCAGATACGCAGTATTTT. Residues: CASSVARAGGPDTQYF.

The chain uses TRBV29-1 and TRBJ2-7; D is perhaps TRBD1 or TRBD2 (5 bases each). Germline assignment: CDR1 SQVTM and CDR2 ANQGSEA. Trimming removed 4 bases from V and 3 bases from J, with 16 bases in between. The CDR3 contains 14 residues. CDR3 sequence reads: CSVGRDGPYYEQYF. The CDR3 coding sequence is TGCAGCGTTGGAAGGGACGGGCCCTACTACGAGCAGTACTTC.

This clonotype has only a few counts. The rearrangement uses TRBV30 and TRBJ2-7; the match to TRBD1 covers 10 bases. V gave up 2 bases and J gave up 4 bases; unmatched junction bases: 11. CDR1 GTSNPN and CDR2 SVGIG come from the germline V gene (reference sequence). The CDR3 is 16 residues long. CDR3 nucleotide sequence: TGTGCCTGGAGTCCTCCGCCCGGGACAGGGGTTTACGAGCAGTACTTC. Its translation: CAWSPPPGTGVYEQYF.

To note about this clonotype: Given a much more abundant clone one base away, this may be a read error. This chain links TRBV7-2 with TRBJ2-3, with D tentatively TRBD2 (5 bases). V was clipped by 5 bases and J by 8 bases, with 14 bases between them. This CDR3 has 13 residues. Germline CDR1 and CDR2: SGHTA and FQGNSA. The CDR3 reads CASSQRVPATQYF. Here the CDR3 DNA reads TGTGCCAGCAGCCAGAGGGTCCCGGCTACGCAGTATTTT.

The rearrangement uses TRBV6-1 and TRBJ1-1; TRBD1 might be the D (5 bases). In germline, CDR1 is MNHNS, CDR2 SASEGT. The V end lost 5 bases, the J end lost 1 base, and 14 bases lay between the germline ends. The CDR3 runs to 15 residues. The CDR3 protein is CASSRSGASNTEAFF. The CDR3 DNA sequence: TGTGCCAGCAGTCGGAGCGGGGCGTCGAACACTGAAGCTTTCTTT.

This clonotype was seen repeatedly, ten times or more. The chain links TRBV6-1 to TRBJ2-1; possibly TRBD2 for D (6 bases). V dropped 5 bases and J dropped 6 bases, with 17 bases sitting between them. The germline CDR1 and CDR2 sequences are MNHNS and SASEGT. The CDR3 has 15 amino acids. The CDR3 DNA reads TGTGCCAGCAGTCTCGCTAGCGAAGGATTCAATGAGCAGTTCTTC. This translates into CASSLASEGFNEQFF.

The rearrangement joins TRBV19 to TRBJ1-1, with D unresolved. V dropped 6 bases and J dropped 5 bases, with 13 bases sitting between them. CDR1 is LNHDA and CDR2 is SQIVND in the germline V gene (reference sequence). The CDR3 extends over 13 amino acids. Written as DNA, the CDR3 is TGTGCCAGTAGGGCCGGACTTATGACTGAAGCTTTCTTT. It codes for CASRAGLMTEAFF.

This clonotype occurred a few times. This chain links TRBV28 with TRBJ2-7; D may be TRBD1 or TRBD2 (5 bases each). Trimming took off 4 bases at V and 4 bases at J, with 14 bases between the two ends. The V gene's germline CDR1 is MDHEN and CDR2 SYDVKM. There are 14 residues in the CDR3. CDR3 nucleotides: TGTGCCAGCAGTTCGGGACCAGCGACTTACGAGCAGTACTTC. As protein: CASSSGPATYEQYF.

There are many counts of this clonotype. V and J are TRBV28 and TRBJ1-2; weak D call: TRBD1 (5 bases). V was trimmed by 6 bases and J by 0 bases, leaving 32 bases between them. This CDR3 has 21 amino acids. Germline V gene lookup returns CDR1 MDHEN and CDR2 SYDVKM. The CDR3 coding sequence is TGTGCCAGCAGCTCCCTGACGCCAGGGACGAAAGAGCCGGATTCTAACTATGGCTACACCTTC. Amino acid sequence: CASSSLTPGTKEPDSNYGYTF.

The chain links TRBV24-1 to TRBJ2-5; TRBD1 matches 7 bases. The germline V gene encodes CDR1 KGHDR and CDR2 SFDVKD. This CDR3 spans 12 amino acids. The V and J ends lost 0 bases and 12 bases, in that order; junction bases with no gene match: 3. The CDR3 here is CATSDLAGTEYF. The CDR3 DNA reads as TGTGCCACCAGTGATTTGGCCGGGACAGAGTACTTC.

This rearrangement joins TRBV3-1 to TRBJ2-2, with D perhaps TRBD1 (5 bases). This CDR3 is 13 amino acids long. Germline CDR1 is LGHDT and CDR2 is YNNKEL (reference sequence). The germline V and J ends were trimmed by 2 bases and 7 bases, with 8 bases remaining between them. CDR3 sequence: CASSQRGDGELFF. CDR3 DNA: TGTGCCAGCAGCCAAAGGGGTGACGGGGAGCTGTTTTTT.

The sample holds one count of this clonotype. The chain uses TRBV28 and TRBJ1-2; the D is unclear. V dropped 8 bases and J dropped 4 bases, with 5 bases sitting between them. Germline values: CDR1 MDHEN, CDR2 SYDVKM. CDR3 size: 10 residues. The CDR3 loop reads CASGPYGYTF. The CDR3 nucleotides read TGTGCCAGCGGGCCCTATGGCTACACCTTC.

The table lists this clonotype with a few counts. The J gene is TRBJ2-7, the V gene TRBV10-2; 8 bases fit TRBD2. The CDR3 spans 14 residues. Germline V gene lookup returns CDR1 WSHSY and CDR2 SAAADI. The V segment lost 7 bases and the J segment 8 bases; nucleotides outside the gene matches: 13. CDR3 nucleotide sequence: TGCGCCAGCACGCGTCGGCGGGAGGATGGTCAGCAGTACTTC. Translating it yields CASTRRREDGQQYF.

This clonotype was picked up many times. V usage is TRBV7-2 and J usage is TRBJ1-2; perhaps TRBD1 as D (5 bases). The CDR3 contains 13 residues. Germline loops: CDR1 SGHTA, CDR2 FQGNSA. Trimming shortened V by 1 base and J by 8 bases, and 11 bases separated the two germline ends. The CDR3 nucleotides are TGTGCCAGCAGCTTAGGAGGGGATGAGGGCTACACCTTC. It specifies CASSLGGDEGYTF.

CDR3 amino acids: CASSAAGPRETQYF. CDR3 coding DNA: TGTGCCAGCAGTGCAGCGGGTCCGAGGGAGACCCAGTACTTC. The rearrangement joins TRBV25-1 to TRBJ2-5; TRBD2 might be the D (6 bases). V was clipped by 4 bases and J by 5 bases, with 14 bases between them. This CDR3 contains 14 residues. Germline CDR1 MGHDK, CDR2 SYGVNS.

The chain links TRBV4-1 to TRBJ2-2; 11 nucleotides align to TRBD2. The CDR3 has 17 amino acids. With 4 bases clipped from V and 1 base from J, the junction kept 5 bases outside the gene matches. Germline CDR1 reads MGHRA; CDR2 reads YSYEKL. The CDR3 DNA reads as TGCGCCAGCAGCCGCTTAGGGACTAGCGGGAACACCGGGGAGCTGTTTTTT. Protein product: CASSRLGTSGNTGELFF.

This clonotype was detected only a few times. This rearrangement joins TRBV5-6 to TRBJ2-7; 7 bases map to TRBD2. The J segment lost 3 bases and the V segment lost 0 bases, leaving 3 bases of the junction unmatched. The germline V gene has CDR1 SGHDT and CDR2 YYEEEE. CDR3 size: 14 residues. The CDR3 region is CASSLGGRVYEQYF. DNA of the CDR3: TGTGCCAGCAGCTTGGGGGGGAGGGTCTACGAGCAGTACTTC. Full variable domain (missing parts from reference TRBV5-6 and TRBJ2-7): DAGVTQSPTHLIKTRGQQVTLRCSPKSGHDTVSWYQQALGQGPQFIFQYYEEEERQRGNFPDRFSGHQFPNYSSELNVNALLLGDSALYLCASSLGGRVYEQYFGPGTRLTVT.

Comments on this clonotype: Its ends do not fully match the called genes, so a read error is possible. The chain carries TRBV30 and TRBJ2-2, with a possible D match to TRBD1 (7 bases). Germline V gene lookup returns CDR1 GTSNPN and CDR2 SVGIG (reference sequence). The CDR3 runs 15 residues. The CDR3 spells CAWTLTGRFAGGLFF. CDR3 sequence (DNA): TGTGCCTGGACTCTGACAGGGCGTTTCGCCGGGGGGCTGTTTTTT.

Only a few counts were recorded for this clonotype. The gene calls are TRBV7-2 and TRBJ2-1, with TRBD2 as a possible D gene (6 bases). Deletions cut 2 bases from V and 2 bases from J, with 16 bases between. The CDR3 has 17 amino acids. Germline values: CDR1 SGHTA, CDR2 FQGNSA. For the CDR3, the DNA is TGTGCCAGCAGCTTACCGGGACTTTGGAGCACCTACAATGAGCAGTTCTTC. It specifies CASSLPGLWSTYNEQFF.

At least ten counts were recorded for this clonotype. The V and J genes are TRBV3-1 and TRBJ2-5; no definite D call. Trimming pared 3 bases from V and 5 bases from J, leaving 4 bases between. The germline V gene encodes CDR1 LGHDT and CDR2 YNNKEL (reference sequence). There are 11 residues in the CDR3. The CDR3 DNA follows: TGTGCCAGCAGCCATCGGGAGACCCAGTACTTC. This encodes CASSHRETQYF.